Sequencing of this T cell receptor beta chain was carried out in a study of molecular identifiers for immune sequencing clone quantification (dated by TCRdb to 2017 to 2018). Background for the entire study: For a replicate experiment, RNA from 20,000 or 100,000 naive CD8 T cells was divided into five aliquots, and four of the five aliquots were sequenced. The study was a methods study using CD8 T cells to benchmark molecular-identifier clustering-based TCR repertoire sequencing (MIDCIRS) and TCR RNA copy counting. Study-wide conclusions, independent of this receptor: Highly expanded clone sizes could be underestimated if identical TCR molecules share a barcode. In CMV-specific effector cells, over 99% of molecules were held by clones above 20 RNA copies, whereas under 1% of molecules were held by such clones in naive cells. The naive libraries included spiked-in Jurkat TCR RNA (roughly ten copies' worth), and this Jurkat TCR RNA is not part of the donor repertoire. Spiked-in Jurkat TCR RNA equivalent to a single cell was reported to be detectable even among approximately 900,000 naive CD8 T cells. About 3 recovered TCR RNA copies per cell were obtained by modeling, versus about ten by digital PCR, implying a capture efficiency of 25% to 30%. When barcode sub-clustering was omitted, TCR diversity was inflated by chimeric consensus sequences, with chimeras reaching as high as 47%.

Libraries of naive CD8 T cells were built from anywhere between about 17,000 and 1,000,000 sorted cells, with 10%, 30% or 50% of the purified RNA used. Naive CD8 T cells were FACS-sorted as CD8+CD4-CCR7+CD45RA+ on a BD FACSAria II into RLT Plus buffer. To test detection sensitivity, Jurkat RNA equal to fewer than 13 TCR copies was added to samples of about 20,000-1,000,000 naive CD8 T cells. Enrichment of CD8 T cells was performed with RosetteSep CD8+ T Cell Enrichment Cocktail and Ficoll-Paque, after which ACK red cell lysis was carried out. Looking up the germline V gene (reference sequence) yields CDR1 SEHNR and CDR2 FQNEAQ. V lost 5 bases and J lost 3 bases; the stretch between them is 23 bases long. The cysteine opens and the phenylalanine closes a CDR3 of 17 amino acids. Only CDR3 DNA remains: 51 bases, in frame from the first base. In this sample, this clonotype turned up a few times. There is no known antigen for this receptor. No base quality values were provided; no much bigger clone lies one nucleotide off.

Library creation used PCR. The sequencer was a NextSeq 500. Bulk TCR libraries were prepared as previously described, using TCR primers listed in Table S5. Purification of total RNA was performed with the Qiagen AllPrep DNA/RNA kit. Before analysis, reads from multiple sequencing runs of the same library were pooled. Concerning the study's data processing: Reads were retained only if their TCR constant sequence matched exactly, and those retained reads were trimmed to 150 nt and grouped according to their 12-nt molecular barcodes. Reads inside each barcode group were sub-clustered using a 15% Levenshtein threshold, and a quality-weighted consensus sequence was constructed for each RNA molecule. Non-functional sequences were excluded, and lower-count sequences lying one edit away from another sequence were also excluded. On the basis of fitting two negative binomial distributions, barcode sub-clusters with fewer than 20% of the maximum read count were discarded. Through fastp at Q25 and MiXCR, TCRdb rebuilt clones from the public reads, retaining in-frame beta chains. Each entry merges the rows of one CDR3 protein and shows their most common DNA and genes. The authors' filters were not applied to this entry. The sample table records roughly 320,000 distinct CDR3 sequences; roughly 24% of these occur just once. The ten largest clones add up to 0.65% to 0.75% of the sample.

The sequenced material came from naive CD8+ T cells from blood, with Jurkat cell RNA spiked in. What this sample's cell subset or site label stands for: FACS-sorted CD8+CD4-CCR7+CD45RA+ naive T cells. The V and J segments used are TRBV7-9 and TRBJ2-7, with the D gene too uncertain to name. The receptor was derived from a human donor in good health. Some libraries in this study had Jurkat cell RNA spiked in. The nucleotides read TGTGCCAGCAGCCCCAACGGTCATCAGGCGGTCGACTACGAGCAGTACTTC. It encodes CASSPNGHQAVDYEQYF.